This T cell receptor (beta chain) appears in the sequencing data of a study of cytomegalovirus exposure and HLA in healthy donors. There are 14 residues in the CDR3. The V gene end was trimmed by 5 bases and the J gene end by 4 bases; junction bases not matched to a gene: 6. Germline CDR1 and CDR2: SEHNR and FQNEAQ (reference sequence). PCR was performed using 60 Vbeta and 13 Jbeta primers. Some clones are missing from TCRdb's copy, which holds only in-frame ones; the method was immunoSEQ multiplex PCR. The sample lists around 150,000 clones; approximately 60% were seen once. The sample comprised PBMCs. The J gene is TRBJ2-7, the V gene TRBV7-9, with TRBD1 matching 9 bases. The clonotype comes from a woman aged 40 to 55 in good health and CMV-seronegative. The CDR3 nucleotides are TGTGCCAGCAGCACCCGACAGGGGGGATACGAGCAGTACTTC. Its protein product is CASSTRQGGYEQYF.